This TCR beta chain came from a study of quantifying T cell responses using KT2 cells. Study summary: cDNA was made from DNase-treated RNA using alpha and beta constant primers.

This clonotype has only a few counts. An oligo carrying a UMI was ligated to the cDNA 3' end. An equimolar mix of RC1.1 and RC1.2 primed the beta chain across TRBC1 and TRBC2. Separate processing of TCR alpha and beta chains began at the second PCR. TCRdb reprocessed the UMI-ligation and nested PCR reads with MiXCR, giving one entry per CDR3 protein. The sample holds 50,000 to 70,000 distinct CDR3 sequences; 10% to 15% are singletons and the top ten take around 9.9%. The CDR3 runs 15 residues. V gave up 0 bases and J gave up 1 base; unmatched junction bases: 3. Per the germline V gene, CDR1 is SGDLS and CDR2 is YYNGEE.

The sequenced sample was PBMCs spiked with cells of the T cell clone KT2. The chain recombines TRBV9 with TRBJ2-7; 8 bases match TRBD2. The TCR sequence derives from a human donor. This chain's CDR3 is CASSVGSGVSYEQYF. DNA of the CDR3: TGTGCCAGCAGCGTAGGTAGCGGGGTATCCTACGAGCAGTACTTC.